The rows below give T cell receptor beta chains drawn from one sample of a study of blood T cell repertoires in COVID-19. Clones were read by immunoSEQ multiplex PCR, and TCRdb kept only the in-frame ones, dropping some. This table holds 70,000 or so clones, about 81% found once. Sequenced sample: peripheral blood. The receptors stem from a human donor in a cohort sampled during active COVID-19. Both conserved end residues are part of each CDR3. A D gene is named only where the DNA matches it firmly. Clone size, where shown, is once, few, many, or a class for clones that have expanded.

clone_size: -
d_call: TRBD1
j_call: TRBJ2-7
v_call: TRBV2
cdr3_nt: TGTGCCAGCATGCGGGACAGGTCTTCCTACGAGCAGTACTTC
cdr3_aa: CASMRDRSSYEQYF

clone_size: -
d_call: -
j_call: TRBJ2-1
v_call: TRBV7-2
cdr3_nt: TGTGCCAGCAGCTTAGGCAGATACAATGAGCAGTTCTTC
cdr3_aa: CASSLGRYNEQFF

clone_size: -
d_call: -
j_call: TRBJ2-1
v_call: TRBV18
cdr3_nt: TGTGCCAGCTCACTGGACTATGAGCAGTTCTTC
cdr3_aa: CASSLDYEQFF

clone_size: -
d_call: TRBD1
j_call: TRBJ2-1
v_call: TRBV11-3
cdr3_nt: TGTGCCAGCAGCTCACGGACAGGAACGTACAATGAGCAGTTCTTC
cdr3_aa: CASSSRTGTYNEQFF

clone_size: -
d_call: -
j_call: TRBJ1-4
v_call: TRBV6-6
cdr3_nt: TGTGCCAGCAGTTACGAGGGCGGGGGGTTTAATGAAAAACTGTTTTTT
cdr3_aa: CASSYEGGGFNEKLFF

clone_size: -
d_call: -
j_call: TRBJ1-2
v_call: TRBV5-4
cdr3_nt: TGTGCCAGCAGCCCAGGGGTAGGCTATGGCTACACCTTC
cdr3_aa: CASSPGVGYGYTF

clone_size: once
d_call: TRBD1
j_call: TRBJ1-5
v_call: TRBV6-1
cdr3_nt: TGTGCCAGCAGTGAGCGGCCAGGGGGATGGAACAATCAGCCCCAGCATTTT
cdr3_aa: CASSERPGGWNNQPQHF

clone_size: -
d_call: -
j_call: TRBJ1-2
v_call: TRBV9
cdr3_nt: TGTGCCAGCAGCGTAGGGAAGGGGCAGGGTGACTATGGCTACACCTTC
cdr3_aa: CASSVGKGQGDYGYTF

clone_size: -
d_call: TRBD1
j_call: TRBJ2-5
v_call: TRBV5-1
cdr3_nt: TGCGCCAGCAGCCCGGGGACAGGGAAGGGAGAGACCCAGTACTTC
cdr3_aa: CASSPGTGKGETQYF

clone_size: -
d_call: -
j_call: TRBJ1-6
v_call: TRBV9
cdr3_nt: TGTGCCAGCAGCGTAGAGGGTGGGGGCCGTTCACCCCTCCACTTT
cdr3_aa: CASSVEGGGRSPLHF

clone_size: -
d_call: -
j_call: TRBJ2-6
v_call: TRBV7-2
cdr3_nt: TGTGCCAGCAGCTTGTATAAAGCAAGATACTCTGGGGCCAACGTCCTGACTTTC
cdr3_aa: CASSLYKARYSGANVLTF

clone_size: -
d_call: -
j_call: TRBJ1-3
v_call: TRBV19
cdr3_nt: TGTGCCACCCAGGACTCTACCTTCTCTGGAAACACCATATATTTT
cdr3_aa: CATQDSTFSGNTIYF

clone_size: -
d_call: TRBD1
j_call: TRBJ2-7
v_call: TRBV9
cdr3_nt: TGTGCCAGCAGCGTAGGGGACAGGGGCTACGAGCAGTACTTC
cdr3_aa: CASSVGDRGYEQYF

clone_size: -
d_call: TRBD1
j_call: TRBJ2-2
v_call: TRBV7-2
cdr3_nt: TGTGCCAGCAGCTTAGCACAGGGGGCCTGGGAGCTGTTTTTT
cdr3_aa: CASSLAQGAWELFF

clone_size: once
d_call: -
j_call: TRBJ1-2
v_call: TRBV5-5
cdr3_nt: TGTGCCAGCAGCACAACCCAACAGGGATTCTATGGCTACACCTTC
cdr3_aa: CASSTTQQGFYGYTF

clone_size: -
d_call: -
j_call: TRBJ2-7
v_call: TRBV7-2
cdr3_nt: TGTGCCAGCAGCTTTTCAACAGGTTACGAGCAGTACTTC
cdr3_aa: CASSFSTGYEQYF

clone_size: -
d_call: -
j_call: TRBJ1-5
v_call: TRBV19
cdr3_nt: TGTGCCAGTAGTCACAACTACAGGGACGATCAGCCCCAGCATTTT
cdr3_aa: CASSHNYRDDQPQHF

clone_size: -
d_call: -
j_call: TRBJ1-1
v_call: TRBV7-2
cdr3_nt: TGTGCCAGCAGCCCCCGACACGGGAACACTGAAGCTTTCTTT
cdr3_aa: CASSPRHGNTEAFF